This entry concerns a single TCR beta chain. Its antigen is not identified. The culture ran for roughly ten days before CD4+ T cells were isolated. Sometime from March through December 2020, the person acquired a SARS-CoV-2 infection that PCR confirmed. The source of the sample is a study of vaccination effects on CD4 cells after COVID-19. Whole-study context: It was with around 10 IU/ml IL-2 and roughly 9.2 ug/ml peptides that 1.5 million to 2.5 million PBMC per well were cultured.

Germline-derived CDR1 and CDR2 are DFQATT and SNEGSKA (reference sequence). This CDR3 is built from 13 residues. Trimming took 3 bases from V and 4 from J, leaving 9 bases between them. Data came from immunoSEQ multiplex PCR; TCRdb stores just in-frame clones and leaves some out. Here the sample spans about 45,000 clones, about 70% being singletons. Sequencing was performed on CD4+ T cells from PBMCs cultured without peptide, taken before COVID-19 vaccination. The V gene is TRBV20-1, the J gene TRBJ1-4, with TRBD1 as a possible D gene (5 bases). The TCR originated in a human donor who had a prior SARS-CoV-2 infection. The CDR3 DNA follows: TGCAGTGCTAGTGGGGGAATTAATGAAAAACTGTTTTTT. Protein: CSASGGINEKLFF.